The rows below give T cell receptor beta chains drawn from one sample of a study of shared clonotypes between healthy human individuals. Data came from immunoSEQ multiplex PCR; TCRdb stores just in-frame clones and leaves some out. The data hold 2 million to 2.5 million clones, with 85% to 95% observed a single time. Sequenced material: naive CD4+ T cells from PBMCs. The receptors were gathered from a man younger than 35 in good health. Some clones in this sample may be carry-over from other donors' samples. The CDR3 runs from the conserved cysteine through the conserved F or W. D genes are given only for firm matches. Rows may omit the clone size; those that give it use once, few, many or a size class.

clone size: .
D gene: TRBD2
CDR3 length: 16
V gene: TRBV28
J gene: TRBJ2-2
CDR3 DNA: TGTGCCAGCAGTCATGCGGGAGGGCCGGGCACCGGGGAGCTGTTTTTT
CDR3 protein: CASSHAGGPGTGELFF

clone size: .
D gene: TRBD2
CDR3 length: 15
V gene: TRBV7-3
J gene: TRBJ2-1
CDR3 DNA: TGTGCCAGCAGCCCAGCGGGAGGGCCTTACAATGAGCAGTTCTTC
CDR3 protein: CASSPAGGPYNEQFF

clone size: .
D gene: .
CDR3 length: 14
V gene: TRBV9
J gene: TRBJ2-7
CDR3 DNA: TGTGCCAGCAGCACCACCGACGCCTCCTACGAGCAGTACTTC
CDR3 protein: CASSTTDASYEQYF

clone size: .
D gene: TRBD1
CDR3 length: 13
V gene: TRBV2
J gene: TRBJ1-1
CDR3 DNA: TGTGCCAGCATCAGACAGGGAGGCACTGAAGCTTTCTTT
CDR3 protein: CASIRQGGTEAFF

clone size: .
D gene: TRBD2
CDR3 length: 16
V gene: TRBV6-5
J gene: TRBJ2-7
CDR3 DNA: TGTGCCAGCAGTTACTCGGGACTAGCGGGAGTCTACGAGCAGTACTTC
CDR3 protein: CASSYSGLAGVYEQYF

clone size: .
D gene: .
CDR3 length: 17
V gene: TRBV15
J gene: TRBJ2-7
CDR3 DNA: TGTGCCACCAGCAGAGAGGGGTACCCATCCAGCTCCTACGAGCAGTACTTC
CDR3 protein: CATSREGYPSSSYEQYF

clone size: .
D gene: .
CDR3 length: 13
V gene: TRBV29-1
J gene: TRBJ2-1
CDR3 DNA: TGCAGCGTTGCGGAACTTTCCTACAATGAGCAGTTCTTC
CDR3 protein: CSVAELSYNEQFF

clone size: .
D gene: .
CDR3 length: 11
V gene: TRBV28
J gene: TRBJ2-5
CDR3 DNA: TGTGCCAGCCGCCTCTTGGAGACCCAGTACTTC
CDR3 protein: CASRLLETQYF

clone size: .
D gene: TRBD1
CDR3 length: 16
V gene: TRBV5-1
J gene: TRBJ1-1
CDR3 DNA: TGCGCCAGCAGCTTGGGTCGGACAGGCCCGAACACTGAAGCTTTCTTT
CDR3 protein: CASSLGRTGPNTEAFF

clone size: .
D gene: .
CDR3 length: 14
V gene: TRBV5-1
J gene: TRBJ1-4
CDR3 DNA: TGCGCCAGCAGGGGGCCGGACCTTAATGAAAAACTGTTTTTT
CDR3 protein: CASRGPDLNEKLFF

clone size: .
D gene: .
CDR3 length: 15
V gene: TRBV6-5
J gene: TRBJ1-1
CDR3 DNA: TGTGCCAGCAGTCGGTTAAGAGGTCTGAACACTGAAGCTTTCTTT
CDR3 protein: CASSRLRGLNTEAFF

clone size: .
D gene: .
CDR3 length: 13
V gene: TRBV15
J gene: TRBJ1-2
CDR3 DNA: TGTGCCACCAGCCGCCCAGGGAGGGATGGCTACACCTTC
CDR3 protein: CATSRPGRDGYTF

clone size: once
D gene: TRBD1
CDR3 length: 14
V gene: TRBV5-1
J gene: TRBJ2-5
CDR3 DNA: TGCGCCAGCAGCTCCCCGACAGGGAAAGAGACCCAGTACTTC
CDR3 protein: CASSSPTGKETQYF

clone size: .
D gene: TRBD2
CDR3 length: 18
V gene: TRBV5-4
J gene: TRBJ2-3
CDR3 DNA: TGTGCCAGCAGCTTGGGCGGTTGGCAGGGAGGGTTAGGAGATACGCAGTATTTT
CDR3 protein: CASSLGGWQGGLGDTQYF

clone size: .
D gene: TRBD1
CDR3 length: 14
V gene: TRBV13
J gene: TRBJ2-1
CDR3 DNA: TGTGCCAGCAGCCAGGACAGGGAGAAAGATGAGCAGTTCTTC
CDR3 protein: CASSQDREKDEQFF

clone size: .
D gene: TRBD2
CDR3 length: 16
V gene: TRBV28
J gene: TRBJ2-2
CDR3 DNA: TGTGCCAGCCGTAGCGGGGGCGGGGCGAACACCGGGGAGCTGTTTTTT
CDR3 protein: CASRSGGGANTGELFF

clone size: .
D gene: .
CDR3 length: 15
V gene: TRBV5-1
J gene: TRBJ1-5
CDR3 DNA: TGCGCCAGCAGCTTGGAGGGAGACCACAATCAGCCCCAGCATTTT
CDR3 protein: CASSLEGDHNQPQHF

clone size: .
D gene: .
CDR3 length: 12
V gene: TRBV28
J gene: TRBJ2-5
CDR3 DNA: TGTGCCAGCAGTTTAGGGTACGAGGGGCAGTACTTC
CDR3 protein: CASSLGYEGQYF

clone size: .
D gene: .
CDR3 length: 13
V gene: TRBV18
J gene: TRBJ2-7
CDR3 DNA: TGTGCCAGCTCCCACGGAATCACCTACGAGCAGTACTTC
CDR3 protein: CASSHGITYEQYF

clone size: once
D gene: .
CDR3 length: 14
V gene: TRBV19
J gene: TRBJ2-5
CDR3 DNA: TGTGCCAGTAGTATATCGGTTCGAGGGGAGACCCAGTACTTC
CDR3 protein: CASSISVRGETQYF

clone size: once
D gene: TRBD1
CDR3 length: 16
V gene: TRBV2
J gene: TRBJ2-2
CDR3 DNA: TGTGCCAGCAGTACTAACCTACTCGGACAGGGTGCGGAGCTGTTTTTT
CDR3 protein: CASSTNLLGQGAELFF

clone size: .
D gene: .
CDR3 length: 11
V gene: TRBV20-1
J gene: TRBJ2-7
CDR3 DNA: TGCAGTCCATCCCGAGGCGACGAGCAGTACTTC
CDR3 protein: CSPSRGDEQYF

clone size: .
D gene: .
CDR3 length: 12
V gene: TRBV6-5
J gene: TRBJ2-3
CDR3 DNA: TGTGCCACCAGGGCCCCGGGAAATACGCAGTATTTT
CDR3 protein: CATRAPGNTQYF

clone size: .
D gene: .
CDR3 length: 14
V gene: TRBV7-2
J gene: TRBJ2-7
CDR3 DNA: TGTGCCAGCAGGGAAGAGCCCACCACCTACGAGCAGTACTTC
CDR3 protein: CASREEPTTYEQYF

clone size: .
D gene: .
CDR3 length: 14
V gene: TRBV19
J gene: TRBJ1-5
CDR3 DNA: TGTGCCAGTAGTATAGGAAGTTGGCCTCAGCCCCAGCATTTT
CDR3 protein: CASSIGSWPQPQHF

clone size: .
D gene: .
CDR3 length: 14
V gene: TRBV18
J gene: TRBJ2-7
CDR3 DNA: TGTGCCAGCTCACCACGTGACAGGACCTACGAGCAGTACTTC
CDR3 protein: CASSPRDRTYEQYF

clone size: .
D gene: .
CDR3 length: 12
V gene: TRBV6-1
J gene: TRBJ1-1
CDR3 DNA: TGTGCCAGCAGTGACATTTACACTGAAGCTTTCTTT
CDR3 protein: CASSDIYTEAFF

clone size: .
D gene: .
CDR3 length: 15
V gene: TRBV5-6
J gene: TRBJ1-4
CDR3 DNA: TGTGCCAGCAGCTTGGTCGGGCCTCTAAATGAAAAACTGTTTTTT
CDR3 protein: CASSLVGPLNEKLFF

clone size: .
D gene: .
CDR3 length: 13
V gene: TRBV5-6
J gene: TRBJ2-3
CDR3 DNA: TGTGCCAGCAGCCCGCCCCGGTCTTCTACGCAGTATTTT
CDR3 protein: CASSPPRSSTQYF

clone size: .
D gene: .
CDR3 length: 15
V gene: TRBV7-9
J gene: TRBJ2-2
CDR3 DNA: TGTGCCAGCAGCTTAGCGATTTCTGACTCCGGGGAGCTGTTTTTT
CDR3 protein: CASSLAISDSGELFF

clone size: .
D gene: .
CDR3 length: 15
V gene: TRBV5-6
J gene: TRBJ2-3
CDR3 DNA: TGTGCCAGCAGCTTGCGACTTAACGGGCTTGATACGCAGTATTTT
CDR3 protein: CASSLRLNGLDTQYF

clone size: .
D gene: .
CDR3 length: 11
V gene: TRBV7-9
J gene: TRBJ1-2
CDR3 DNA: TGTGCCAGCAGCTCGCATCATGGCTACACCTTC
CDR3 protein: CASSSHHGYTF

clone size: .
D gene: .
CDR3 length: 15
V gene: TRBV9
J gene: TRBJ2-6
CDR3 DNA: TGTGCCAGCAGAGGGGACATTTCTGGGGCCAACGTCCTGACTTTC
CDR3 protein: CASRGDISGANVLTF

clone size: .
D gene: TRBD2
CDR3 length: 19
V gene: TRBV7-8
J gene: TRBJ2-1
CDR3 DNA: TGTGCCAGCAGCTCAAGAAGGGTTTTAGCGGGTAGAGGGGCAAATGAGCAGTTCTTC
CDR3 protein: CASSSRRVLAGRGANEQFF

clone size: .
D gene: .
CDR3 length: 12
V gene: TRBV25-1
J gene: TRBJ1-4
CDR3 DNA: TGTGCCAGCAGTGACGTCTTGGAAAAACTGTTTTTT
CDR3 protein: CASSDVLEKLFF

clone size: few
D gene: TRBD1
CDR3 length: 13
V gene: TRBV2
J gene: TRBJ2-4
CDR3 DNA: TGTGCCAGCAGAGGCGGACAGGCAAACATTCAGTACTTC
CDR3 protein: CASRGGQANIQYF

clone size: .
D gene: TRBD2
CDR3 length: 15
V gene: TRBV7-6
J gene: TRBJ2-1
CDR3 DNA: TGTGCCAGCAGCTCGTCTAGCGGGAGGGGAAATGAGCAGTTCTTC
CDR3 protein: CASSSSSGRGNEQFF

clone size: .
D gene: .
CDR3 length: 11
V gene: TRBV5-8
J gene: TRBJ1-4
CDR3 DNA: TGTGCCAGCAGCTTAACGGGCAGACTGTTTTTT
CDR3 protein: CASSLTGRLFF

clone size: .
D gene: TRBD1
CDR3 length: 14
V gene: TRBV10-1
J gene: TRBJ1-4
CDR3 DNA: TGCGCCAGCAGTGCAGGGACAGCAGGCGAAAAACTGTTTTTT
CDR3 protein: CASSAGTAGEKLFF

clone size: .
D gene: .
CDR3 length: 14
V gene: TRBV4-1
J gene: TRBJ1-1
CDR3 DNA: TGCGCCAGCAGCCACGTTGACAGGAGGGCTGAAGCTTTCTTT
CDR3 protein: CASSHVDRRAEAFF

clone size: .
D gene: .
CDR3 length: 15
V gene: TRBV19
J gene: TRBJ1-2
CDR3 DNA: TGTGCCAGTAGTATAGGCGGGCCAGGAGACTATGGCTACACCTTC
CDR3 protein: CASSIGGPGDYGYTF

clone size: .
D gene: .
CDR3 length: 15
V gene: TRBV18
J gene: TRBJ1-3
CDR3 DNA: TGTGCCAGCTCACCACGAGAGCAACCTGGAAACACCATATATTTT
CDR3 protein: CASSPREQPGNTIYF

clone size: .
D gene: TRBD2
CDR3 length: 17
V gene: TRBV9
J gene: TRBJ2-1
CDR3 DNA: TGTGCCAGCAGCGTCGGACTAGCGGGAGGGCCGTATAATGAGCAGTTCTTC
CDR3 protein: CASSVGLAGGPYNEQFF

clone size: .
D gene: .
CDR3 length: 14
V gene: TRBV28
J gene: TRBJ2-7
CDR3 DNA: TGTGCCAGCAGTGCCCAATTGTGGGTCCGCGAGCAGTACTTC
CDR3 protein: CASSAQLWVREQYF

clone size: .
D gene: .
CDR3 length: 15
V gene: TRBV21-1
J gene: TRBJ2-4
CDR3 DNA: TGTGCCAGCAGCAAAGAGGATACGCCGATGGGGGGTCAGTACTTC
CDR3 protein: CASSKEDTPMGGQYF

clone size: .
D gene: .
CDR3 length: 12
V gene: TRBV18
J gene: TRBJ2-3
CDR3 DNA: TGTGCCAGCTCACCTTACACAGATACGCAGTATTTT
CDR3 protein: CASSPYTDTQYF

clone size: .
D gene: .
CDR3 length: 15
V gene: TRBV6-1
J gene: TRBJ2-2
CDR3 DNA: TGTGCCAGCAGTGAATCAGGGGTGCCGCCCGGGGAGCTGTTTTTT
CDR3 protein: CASSESGVPPGELFF

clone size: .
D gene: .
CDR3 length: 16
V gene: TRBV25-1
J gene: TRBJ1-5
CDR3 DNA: TGTGCCAGCAGTGAACAGGGGAGTCTTTTCAATCAGCCCCAGCATTTT
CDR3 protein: CASSEQGSLFNQPQHF

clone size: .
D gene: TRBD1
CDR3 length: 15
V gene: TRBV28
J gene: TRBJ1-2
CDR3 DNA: TGTGCCAGCAGTTTAGAACAGGGGGCATCCTATGGCTACACCTTC
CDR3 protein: CASSLEQGASYGYTF

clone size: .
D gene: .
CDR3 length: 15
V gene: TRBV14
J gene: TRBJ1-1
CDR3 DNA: TGTGCCAGCAGCCAAGTCTGGAGGGGTAACACTGAAGCTTTCTTT
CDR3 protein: CASSQVWRGNTEAFF

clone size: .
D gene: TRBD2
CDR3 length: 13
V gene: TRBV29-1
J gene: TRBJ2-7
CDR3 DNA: TGCAGCGTTGTGGTTACTAGCGGCTACGAGCAGTACTTC
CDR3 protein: CSVVVTSGYEQYF

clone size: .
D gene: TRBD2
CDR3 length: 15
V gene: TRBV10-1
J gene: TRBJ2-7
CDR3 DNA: TGCGCCAGCAGTACGGGACTAGCGGGAGAATACGAGCAGTACTTC
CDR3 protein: CASSTGLAGEYEQYF

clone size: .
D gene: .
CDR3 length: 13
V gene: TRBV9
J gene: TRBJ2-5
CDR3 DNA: TGTGCCAGCAGCGCAACCATACAAGAGACCCAGTACTTC
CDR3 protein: CASSATIQETQYF

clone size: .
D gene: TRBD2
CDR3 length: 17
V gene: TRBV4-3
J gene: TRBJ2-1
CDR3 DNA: TGCGCCAGCAGCCAAGATAGGAGGACTAGCGGGAGTCATGAGCAGTTCTTC
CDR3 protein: CASSQDRRTSGSHEQFF

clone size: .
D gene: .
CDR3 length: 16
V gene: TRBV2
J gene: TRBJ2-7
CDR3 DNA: TGTGCCAGCAGTGATCAAGAGGGACCCCGCTCCTACGAGCAGTACTTC
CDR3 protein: CASSDQEGPRSYEQYF